This T cell receptor beta chain was captured in a study of cytomegalovirus exposure and HLA in healthy donors. Study-wide findings and caveats: In vitro work confirmed that a few CMV-associated chains recognize CMV antigens.

After removal of 4 bases from V and 4 bases from J, the junction contained 10 bases not matched to a gene. Germline values: CDR1 LGHNA, CDR2 YNFKEQ. The CDR3 is 16 amino acids. Note on this clone: Its antigen is as yet unknown.

Using immunoSEQ multiplex PCR, the repertoire was profiled, and TCRdb retains in-frame clones only, with some absent. The data show over 200,000 clones, just over 85% seen once. The source of this sequence is a woman between 18 and 29 years old in good health and CMV-seronegative. The sequencing sample was made of PBMCs. The chain uses TRBV4-2 and TRBJ1-1; 9 bases are a match to TRBD1. CDR3 protein: CASSPSPRDRATEAFF. DNA of the CDR3: TGTGCCAGCAGCCCAAGTCCACGGGACAGGGCCACTGAAGCTTTCTTT.